Presented here are 29 T cell receptor beta chains from one specimen sequenced in a study of blood T cell repertoires in COVID-19. TCRdb keeps only in-frame clones here, not all; method: immunoSEQ multiplex PCR. The sample has roughly 100,000 clones, 81% seen once. Sequences were obtained from peripheral blood. The receptors were gathered from a man older than 75 with acute or convalescent COVID-19.

V gene TRBV18 combines with J gene TRBJ2-6; TRBD1 matches at 7 bases. This CDR3 comprises 18 residues. The ends lost 2 bases at V and 1 base at J; junction bases unmatched: 8. CDR1 KGHSH and CDR2 LQKENI come from the germline V gene. CDR3 in amino acids: CASSPNRDRASGANVLTF. Here the CDR3 DNA reads TGTGCCAGCTCACCAAATCGGGACAGAGCTTCTGGGGCCAACGTCCTGACTTTC.

The chain recombines TRBV10-3 with TRBJ1-5, with D possibly TRBD1 on 6 matching bases. Trimming stripped 7 bases from V and 7 bases from J, with 14 bases between. This CDR3 region has 13 residues. Germline V gene data show CDR1 as ENHRY and CDR2 as SYGVKD. The CDR3 DNA reads as TGTGCCATCAAATCCCCAGGGGACCAGCCCCAGCATTTT. This encodes CAIKSPGDQPQHF.

This chain joins TRBV14 and TRBJ1-1; D might be TRBD1 (6 bases). Germline assignment: CDR1 SGHDN and CDR2 FVKESK. The CDR3 spans 13 residues. V lost 4 bases and J lost 5, with 11 bases in between. CDR3 nucleotide sequence: TGTGCCAGCAGCCGCCTGAGGGGGACTGAAGCTTTCTTT. Protein product: CASSRLRGTEAFF.

CDR3: CAIQSQGALSYEQYF. The CDR3 DNA is TGTGCCATTCAATCTCAGGGGGCCCTTTCCTACGAGCAGTACTTC. The chain has TRBV28 and TRBJ2-7, with TRBD1 matching 8 bases. The germline V gene has CDR1 MDHEN and CDR2 SYDVKM. V lost 10 bases to trimming and J lost 1 base; unmatched junction nucleotides: 12. The CDR3 consists of 15 residues. The full variable domain, rest sourced from reference TRBV28 and TRBJ2-7, is DVKVTQSSRYLVKRTGEKVFLECVQDMDHENMFWYRQDPGLGLRLIYFSYDVKMKEKGDIPEGYSVSREKKERFSLILESASTNQTSMYLCAIQSQGALSYEQYFGPGTRLTVT.

V gene TRBV7-6 combines with J gene TRBJ2-7, with 10 bases that match TRBD1. The CDR3 loop spans 17 amino acids. Germline V gene sequence: CDR1 SGHVS, CDR2 FNYEAQ. Trimming took 1 base from V and 2 from J; bases not matched to a gene: 8. CDR3 region: CASSLVGGTGAAYEQYF. Here the CDR3 DNA reads TGTGCCAGCAGCTTAGTGGGGGGGACAGGGGCCGCCTACGAGCAGTACTTC.

The chain couples TRBV7-2 to TRBJ2-1, with TRBD2 matching over 8 bases. Germline V gene sequence: CDR1 SGHTA, CDR2 FQGNSA. V shed 1 base, J shed 3 bases, and the junction held 5 bases outside the gene matches. The CDR3 is 16 amino acids. The CDR3 DNA is TGTGCCAGCAGCTTAGTTAGCGGGACGATCTACAATGAGCAGTTCTTC. Its translation is CASSLVSGTIYNEQFF.

The J gene is TRBJ1-6, the V gene TRBV5-1; D might be TRBD1 (6 bases). Trimming pared 0 bases from V and 8 bases from J, leaving 12 bases between. The CDR3 has 15 residues. CDR1 is SGHRS, CDR2 YFSETQ, per germline. CDR3 protein: CASSLAGGSDSPLHF. CDR3 in DNA: TGCGCCAGCAGCTTGGCGGGGGGCTCCGATTCACCCCTCCACTTT.

V usage is TRBV28 and J usage is TRBJ2-3; TRBD1 matches 7 bases. The germline CDR1 and CDR2 sequences are MDHEN and SYDVKM. The CDR3 totals 15 residues. The trim removed 5 bases at V and 1 base at J, leaving 6 bases unmatched. The CDR3 DNA reads TGTGCCAGCAGTCTTTCTGGACAGGGCACAGATACGCAGTATTTT. Translating gives CASSLSGQGTDTQYF.

The chain carries TRBV5-1 and TRBJ2-2, with 8 bases aligning to TRBD2. The CDR3 is 16 residues long. V shed 4 bases and J 4 bases; nucleotides not matched to a gene: 9. Germline V gene data show CDR1 as SGHRS and CDR2 as YFSETQ. This chain's CDR3 is CASSPVSGIGTGELFF. Here the CDR3 DNA reads TGCGCCAGCAGCCCGGTTAGCGGGATAGGCACCGGGGAGCTGTTTTTT.

The chain joins TRBV7-9 to TRBJ1-1; TRBD1 is a possible D gene (6 bases). This CDR3 comprises 13 residues. Germline CDR1 is SEHNR and CDR2 is FQNEAQ (reference sequence). Between the trimmed V and J ends, which lost 7 bases and 10 bases, there was a span of 19 bases. CDR3 coding DNA: TGTGCCAGCAACCCCGAGGGTACAGGGAGAGCTTTCTTT. Its translation is CASNPEGTGRAFF.

The genes are TRBV5-1 and TRBJ1-3, with 8 nucleotides matching TRBD1. Germline V CDR1 and CDR2: SGHRS, YFSETQ. The CDR3 runs to 16 residues. With V trimmed by 1 base and J by 0 bases, 3 bases remained unmatched. CDR3 amino acids: CASSLLGQDSGNTIYF. The CDR3 nucleotides read TGCGCCAGCAGCTTGCTGGGACAGGACTCTGGAAACACCATATATTTT.

This rearrangement joins TRBV9 to TRBJ2-3; D might be TRBD2 (6 bases). CDR1 SGDLS and CDR2 YYNGEE come from the germline V gene. Trimming removed 0 bases at V and 6 bases at J, with 11 bases between. There are 14 residues in the CDR3. CDR3 nucleotides: TGTGCCAGCAGCGTAGTGGGAGGCAGTGATACGCAGTATTTT. This translates into CASSVVGGSDTQYF.

The chain is built from TRBV28 and TRBJ2-6; tentative D call: TRBD1 (5 bases). Per germline, CDR1 MDHEN and CDR2 SYDVKM. This CDR3 is 16 amino acids long. V was trimmed by 6 bases and J by 1 base, leaving 13 bases between them. CDR3: CASRRFQGSGANVLTF. For the CDR3, the DNA is TGTGCCAGCAGACGATTTCAGGGATCTGGGGCCAACGTCCTGACTTTC.

The V and J genes are TRBV10-2 and TRBJ1-2; perhaps TRBD1 as D (6 bases). Germline CDR1 is WSHSY and CDR2 is SAAADI. CDR3 length equals 14 residues. Trimming cost V 0 bases and J 4 bases, with 9 bases left between them. CDR3 bases: TGCGCCAGCAGTGAGTCGAGGACAGTCTATGGCTACACCTTC. Protein: CASSESRTVYGYTF.

The V call is TRBV6-2 or TRBV6-3, the J call TRBJ1-5; TRBD1 aligns across 7 bases. Per germline, CDR1 MNHEY and CDR2 SVGEGT. The CDR3 extends over 15 amino acids. V lost 2 bases to trimming and J lost 3 bases; unmatched junction nucleotides: 4. The CDR3 coding sequence is TGTGCCAGCAGTTACAGGGGGCGAGACAATCAGCCCCAGCATTTT. This translates into CASSYRGRDNQPQHF.

The chain is built from TRBV2 and TRBJ2-3, with TRBD2 as a possible D gene (6 bases). From germline, CDR1 is SNHLY and CDR2 FYNNEI. V lost 4 bases to trimming and J lost 3 bases, with 8 bases between them. The CDR3 contains 13 residues. CDR3 nucleotide sequence: TGTGCCAGCAGTGGCGGGGAGACAGATACGCAGTATTTT. Encoded protein: CASSGGETDTQYF.

The rearrangement links TRBV30 to TRBJ1-3; no clear D. CDR3 length: 14 amino acids. CDR1 is GTSNPN and CDR2 is SVGIG in the germline V gene (reference sequence). The V end lost 0 bases, the J end lost 2 bases, and 8 bases lay between the germline ends. For the CDR3, the DNA is TGTGCCTGGAGTGTCAAACTGCCTGGAAACACCATATATTTT. Translated: CAWSVKLPGNTIYF.

The chain joins TRBV10-3 to TRBJ2-7; no reliable D call. Germline assignment: CDR1 ENHRY and CDR2 SYGVKD. Trimming stripped 4 bases from V and 5 bases from J, with 12 bases between. The CDR3 consists of 13 residues. CDR3 loop: CAISAPISHEQYF. CDR3 in DNA: TGTGCCATCAGTGCCCCCATTTCCCACGAGCAGTACTTC.

The rearrangement joins TRBV3-1 (or the pseudogene TRBV3-2) to TRBJ1-1, with 7 bases fitting TRBD1. CDR3 length: 16 amino acids. Trimming cost V 0 bases and J 5 bases; bases outside gene matches: 9. Germline CDR1 LGHDT, CDR2 YNNKEL (reference sequence). CDR3: CASSQDRPRGSTEAFF. The CDR3 coding sequence is TGTGCCAGCAGCCAAGATCGCCCCAGGGGGAGTACTGAAGCTTTCTTT.

The gene calls are TRBV5-5 and TRBJ1-1; a possible D gene is TRBD1 (5 bases). This CDR3 comprises 15 residues. Trimming pared 4 bases from V and 1 base from J, leaving 14 bases between. Germline V gene lookup returns CDR1 SGHKS and CDR2 YYEKEE (reference sequence). CDR3 nucleotides: TGTGCCAGCAGCCCTTTCGACAGCGAGAACACTGAAGCTTTCTTT. This sequence encodes CASSPFDSENTEAFF. Filled out from reference TRBV5-5 and TRBJ1-1, the complete variable domain reads DAGVTQSPTHLIKTRGQQVTLRCSPISGHKSVSWYQQVLGQGPQFIFQYYEKEERGRGNFPDRFSARQFPNYSSELNVNALLLGDSALYLCASSPFDSENTEAFFGQGTRLTVV.

The V call is TRBV6-1, the J call TRBJ1-1; D gene ambiguous. CDR1 and CDR2 from the germline V gene are MNHNS and SASEGT. The CDR3 has 16 amino acids. V was cut by 4 bases and J by 1 base, with 16 bases left in between. The DNA for the CDR3 is TGTGCCAGCAGTGTTAACGCGGGGAGAAGGAACACTGAAGCTTTCTTT. Translation gives CASSVNAGRRNTEAFF.

This clone was seen a single time. This chain's CDR3 is CASSLNGGFNYGYTF. The CDR3 nucleotides are TGTGCCAGCAGCTTAAACGGCGGCTTTAACTATGGCTACACCTTC. The chain couples TRBV13 to TRBJ1-2; D is unclear. V dropped 2 bases and J dropped 1 base, with 11 bases sitting between them. CDR1 is PRHDT, CDR2 FYEKMQ, per germline (reference sequence). CDR3 size: 15 residues.

The rearrangement uses TRBV4-1 and TRBJ2-7, with 7 nucleotides matching TRBD1. J lost 0 bases, V lost 1 base, and 3 bases had no gene match. The CDR3 is made up of 15 amino acids. The germline V gene has CDR1 MGHRA and CDR2 YSYEKL. In DNA, the CDR3 is TGCGCCAGCAGCCAAGTCCGGGACAGCTCCTACGAGCAGTACTTC. Translation gives CASSQVRDSSYEQYF.

Of note for this clone: At the DNA level, this CDR3 is encoded by other sequences in the same sample as well. The V gene is TRBV18, the J gene TRBJ1-6; the match to TRBD1 covers 9 bases. The CDR3 runs 14 residues. V dropped 2 bases and J dropped 7; count of bases not matched to a gene: 0. Per the germline V gene, CDR1 is KGHSH and CDR2 is LQKENI. This CDR3 reads CASSPGTGNSPLHF. CDR3 in DNA: TGTGCCAGCTCACCAGGGACAGGGAATTCACCCCTCCACTTT. The variable domain in full, with the rest retrieved from reference TRBV18 and TRBJ1-6, is NAGVMQNPRHLVRRRGQEARLRCSPMKGHSHVYWYRQLPEEGLKFMVYLQKENIIDESGMPKERFSAEFPKEGPSILRIQQVVRGDSAAYFCASSPGTGNSPLHFGNGTRLTVT.

This chain joins TRBV6-4 and TRBJ1-5; 7 positions agree with TRBD1. J was trimmed by 2 bases and V by 4 bases; bases with no gene match: 2. This CDR3 has 14 amino acids. Per germline, CDR1 MRHNA and CDR2 SNTAGT. CDR3 in DNA: TGTGCCAGCAGTGTTACAGGGGGCAATCAGCCCCAGCATTTT. Residues: CASSVTGGNQPQHF.

The DNA for the CDR3 is TGTGCCATCAGTGCGGGACTAGCGGGAGTAGAGACCCAGTACTTC. Protein product: CAISAGLAGVETQYF. V gene TRBV10-3 combines with J gene TRBJ2-5; 14 bases match TRBD2. V lost 4 bases to trimming and J lost 4 bases; unmatched junction nucleotides: 2. Germline V lookup: CDR1 ENHRY, CDR2 SYGVKD. The CDR3 is 15 amino acids.

V usage is TRBV5-5 and J usage is TRBJ1-6; D may be TRBD1 (5 bases). The germline CDR1 and CDR2 sequences are SGHKS and YYEKEE (reference sequence). The CDR3 is 15 amino acids. The germline V and J ends were trimmed by 0 bases and 7 bases, with 11 bases remaining between them. CDR3 protein: CASSLEPGRNSPLHF. The CDR3 DNA sequence: TGTGCCAGCAGCTTGGAGCCAGGGAGGAATTCACCCCTCCACTTT.

This clone appeared a few times. V and J are TRBV7-9 and TRBJ1-5, with 9 bases that match TRBD1. The trim removed 2 bases at V and 6 bases at J, leaving 11 bases unmatched. This CDR3 has 17 amino acids. CDR1 and CDR2 (germline): SEHNR, FQNEAQ (reference sequence). The CDR3 region is CASSLSPGTGTRQPQHF. The CDR3 DNA follows: TGTGCCAGCAGCTTAAGCCCCGGGACAGGGACTCGTCAGCCCCAGCATTTT.

This clone was seen only once. The chain is built from TRBV7-3 and TRBJ2-3; the match to TRBD2 covers 8 bases. This CDR3 has 13 residues. CDR1 SGHTA and CDR2 FQGTGA come from the germline V gene. The J segment lost 1 base and the V segment lost 7 bases, leaving 1 base of the junction unmatched. DNA for the CDR3: TGTGCCAGCACAGCGGGAGGCACAGATACGCAGTATTTT. It translates to CASTAGGTDTQYF.